This T cell receptor beta chain is from a study of cytomegalovirus exposure and HLA in healthy donors. V lost 8 bases, J lost 5 bases, and 8 bases stayed unmatched. The CDR3 extends over 14 amino acids. Germline CDR1 LNHDA, CDR2 SQIVND (reference sequence). In the PCR, 60 Vbeta and 13 Jbeta primers were used. Profiling relied on immunoSEQ multiplex PCR, and the TCRdb table lists in-frame clones only, not all of them. Of fewer than 110,000 clones in the sample, roughly 74% were seen once. On this clone: What it binds is unknown.

Findings and caveats of the study: Previous analysis showed most TCR beta V segments were productive about 90% or about 30% of the time. Reports indicated that the classifier achieved high specificity and sensitivity in diagnosing cytomegalovirus status. Common viral pathogens were later found to be apparently linked to several of the most significant clusters. CMV serostatus was the sole immune exposure information available.

The TCR comes from a woman aged 35 to 49 in good health and CMV-seronegative. This rearrangement joins TRBV19 to TRBJ1-4; 7 bases map to TRBD1. The sequenced sample was PBMCs. CDR3 bases: TGTGCCAGTTCGAATCCAGGGGGGAATGAAAAACTGTTTTTT. Protein product: CASSNPGGNEKLFF. Combining the CDR3 with reference TRBV19 and TRBJ1-4 gives the whole variable domain DGGITQSPKYLFRKEGQNVTLSCEQNLNHDAMYWYRQDPGQGLRLIYYSQIVNDFQKGDIAEGYSVSREKKESFPLTVTSAQKNPTAFYLCASSNPGGNEKLFFGSGTQLSVL.